This note documents a single T cell receptor (beta chain) sequence. Its specificity is not known. At the DNA level, this CDR3 is encoded by other sequences in the same sample as well. Naive CD8 isolation took CD45RO-negative cells positively selected for CCR7 and excluded terminally differentiated effector memory CD45RA+ cells. The data were obtained in a study of shared clonotypes between healthy human individuals. Points from the study as a whole: Non-shared clonotypes had lower generation probabilities than clonotypes shared by all four sorted-subset donors.

The length of the CDR3 is 14 residues. V gave up 2 bases and J gave up 0 bases, with 6 bases separating them. The V gene's germline CDR1 is SGHRS and CDR2 YFSETQ. At a deep level, the assay was run. TCRdb's copy holds only in-frame clones and misses some; the assay was immunoSEQ multiplex PCR. The data hold roughly 2,000,000 clones, with less than 95% observed a single time. The TCR sequence derives from a man aged 18 to 35 in good health. Sequencing was carried out using naive CD8+ T cells sorted from blood. This chain connects TRBV5-1 to TRBJ2-1; D not resolved. The CDR3 region has the DNA TGCGCCAGCAGCTTTGGAAGCTCCTACAATGAGCAGTTCTTC. It encodes CASSFGSSYNEQFF. The variable domain in full, with the rest retrieved from reference TRBV5-1 and TRBJ2-1, is KAGVTQTPRYLIKTRGQQVTLSCSPISGHRSVSWYQQTPGQGLQFLFEYFSETQRNKGNFPGRFSGRQFSNSRSEMNVSTLELGDSALYLCASSFGSSYNEQFFGPGTRLTVL.